The 5 T cell receptor beta chains below all came from one sample that was sequenced in a study of blood T cell repertoires in COVID-19. Only in-frame clones appear in the TCRdb table, and some are missing; sequencing was by immunoSEQ multiplex PCR. Seen here are under 100,000 clones, approximately 88% observed once, and the top ten hold roughly 8%. Specimen: peripheral blood. Receptors were obtained from a young man with acute or convalescent COVID-19.

The chain employs TRBV2 and TRBJ2-4; 10 positions match TRBD1. This CDR3 is 14 amino acids long. Germline V gene lookup returns CDR1 SNHLY and CDR2 FYNNEI. J lost 11 bases, V lost 5 bases, and 9 bases had no gene match. CDR3: CASSFDRGRDLQYF. The CDR3 DNA reads TGTGCCAGCAGTTTCGACAGGGGGCGTGACCTTCAGTACTTC.

The chain combines TRBV29-1 with TRBJ2-1; possibly TRBD1 for D (6 bases). The CDR3 spans 14 residues. V dropped 5 bases and J dropped 0 bases, with 11 bases sitting between them. Germline V gives CDR1 SQVTM, CDR2 ANQGSEA. In DNA, the CDR3 is TGCAGCGTTCCCCAAGGGGGCTCCTACAATGAGCAGTTCTTC. Encoded protein: CSVPQGGSYNEQFF.

The chain employs TRBV5-1 and TRBJ1-3, with a weak D call TRBD1 (6 bases). The CDR3 extends over 17 amino acids. Germline V gives CDR1 SGHRS, CDR2 YFSETQ. V lost 0 bases and J lost 0, with 13 bases in between. CDR3 bases: TGCGCCAGCAGCTTGGCCCTACAGGGATCCTCTGGAAACACCATATATTTT. Residues: CASSLALQGSSGNTIYF.

This clone occurred a few times. The chain recombines TRBV5-1 with TRBJ2-5; 7 bases map to TRBD2. Trimming at V came to 1 base and at J to 2 bases, leaving 20 bases not matched to a gene. Germline-derived CDR1 and CDR2 are SGHRS and YFSETQ. This CDR3 is built from 20 residues. CDR3 residues: CASSLYSPSVRAGVQETQYF. The CDR3 bases are TGCGCCAGCAGCTTGTATAGTCCCAGTGTTCGGGCGGGGGTACAAGAGACCCAGTACTTC.

V gene TRBV29-1 combines with J gene TRBJ2-1; a possible D gene is TRBD2 (6 bases). CDR1 is SQVTM and CDR2 is ANQGSEA in the germline V gene. The V gene lost 4 bases and the J gene lost 4 bases, with 11 bases spanning the gap. The CDR3 spans 13 residues. The CDR3 DNA reads as TGCAGCGTTGGTGTTAGCGGATACAATGAGCAGTTCTTC. It codes for CSVGVSGYNEQFF.